This TCR beta chain comes out of a study of STAT5B mutations in CD4+ large granular lymphocyte leukemia. CDR3 size: 13 residues. Germline CDR1 is MRHNA and CDR2 is SNTAGT. The germline V and J ends were trimmed by 4 bases and 4 bases, with 10 bases remaining between them. Points on this clone: Its antigen is not identified.

Produced via immunoSEQ multiplex PCR; TCRdb's table is partial and in-frame only. The sample yields around 48,000 clones, under 80% seen once. Study-wide results and limits: Compared with healthy controls (2/35), patient top clones favored TRBV06 (8/27). Without HLA matching, higher CD4+ than CD8+ T-LGLL clonality could reflect small sample size. Without putative leukemic clones, patient CD4-sorted repertoires remained more clonal than healthy CD4+ repertoires.

Sequencing used CD4+ T cells from blood buffy coats. The sequence was obtained from a human donor in good health. The chain combines TRBV6-4 with TRBJ1-2, with D perhaps matching TRBD1 (6 bases). CDR3: CASSAQGGYGYTF. The CDR3 nucleotides read TGTGCCAGCAGTGCCCAAGGGGGCTATGGCTACACCTTC.